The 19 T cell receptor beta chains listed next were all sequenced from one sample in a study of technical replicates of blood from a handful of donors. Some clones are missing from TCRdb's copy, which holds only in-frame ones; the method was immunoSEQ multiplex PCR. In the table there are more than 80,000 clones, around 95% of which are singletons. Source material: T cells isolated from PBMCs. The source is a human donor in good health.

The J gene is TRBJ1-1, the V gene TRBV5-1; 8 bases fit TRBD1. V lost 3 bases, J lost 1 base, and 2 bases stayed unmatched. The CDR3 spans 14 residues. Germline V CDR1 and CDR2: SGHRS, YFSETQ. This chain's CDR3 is CASSSDRANTEAFF. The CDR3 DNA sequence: TGCGCCAGCAGCTCGGACAGGGCGAACACTGAAGCTTTCTTT.

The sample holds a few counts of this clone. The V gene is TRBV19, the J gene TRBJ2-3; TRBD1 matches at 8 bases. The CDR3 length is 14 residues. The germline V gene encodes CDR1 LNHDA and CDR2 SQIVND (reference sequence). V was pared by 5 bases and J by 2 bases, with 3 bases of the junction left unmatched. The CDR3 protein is CASSVTGDTDTQYF. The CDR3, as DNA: TGTGCCAGTAGTGTGACAGGGGACACAGATACGCAGTATTTT.

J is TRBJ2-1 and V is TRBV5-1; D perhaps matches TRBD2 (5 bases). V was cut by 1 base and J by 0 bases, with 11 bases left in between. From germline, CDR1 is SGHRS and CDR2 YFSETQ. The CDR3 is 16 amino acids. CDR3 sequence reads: CASSLSGRGSYNEQFF. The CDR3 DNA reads TGCGCCAGCAGCTTGTCCGGACGGGGCTCCTACAATGAGCAGTTCTTC.

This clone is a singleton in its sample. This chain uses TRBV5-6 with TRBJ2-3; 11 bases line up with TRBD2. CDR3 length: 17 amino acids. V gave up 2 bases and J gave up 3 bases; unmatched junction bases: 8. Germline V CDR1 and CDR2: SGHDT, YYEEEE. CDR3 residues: CASSFIAGGPSTDTQYF. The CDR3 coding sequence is TGTGCCAGCAGCTTCATAGCGGGGGGGCCGTCGACAGATACGCAGTATTTT. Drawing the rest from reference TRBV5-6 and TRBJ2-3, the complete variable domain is DAGVTQSPTHLIKTRGQQVTLRCSPKSGHDTVSWYQQALGQGPQFIFQYYEEEERQRGNFPDRFSGHQFPNYSSELNVNALLLGDSALYLCASSFIAGGPSTDTQYFGPGTRLTVL.

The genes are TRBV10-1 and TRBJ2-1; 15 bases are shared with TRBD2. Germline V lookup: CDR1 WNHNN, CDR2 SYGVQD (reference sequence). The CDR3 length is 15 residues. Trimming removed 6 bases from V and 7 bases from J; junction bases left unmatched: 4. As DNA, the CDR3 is TGCGCCAGCAGCAGGACTAGCGGGGGGGCGAATGAGCAGTTCTTC. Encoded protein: CASSRTSGGANEQFF.

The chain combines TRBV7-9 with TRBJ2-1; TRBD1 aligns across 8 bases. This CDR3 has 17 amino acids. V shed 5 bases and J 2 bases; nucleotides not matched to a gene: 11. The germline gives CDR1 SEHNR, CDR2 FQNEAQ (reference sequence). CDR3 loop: CASSGVVRTGPYNEQFF. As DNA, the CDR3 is TGTGCCAGCAGCGGAGTAGTAAGGACAGGGCCCTACAATGAGCAGTTCTTC.

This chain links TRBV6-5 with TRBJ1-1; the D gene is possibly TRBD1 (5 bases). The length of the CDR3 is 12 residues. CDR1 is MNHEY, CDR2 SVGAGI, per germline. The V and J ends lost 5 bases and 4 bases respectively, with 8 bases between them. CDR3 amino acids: CASSLGATEAFF. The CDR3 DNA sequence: TGTGCCAGCAGTCTAGGGGCCACTGAAGCTTTCTTT.

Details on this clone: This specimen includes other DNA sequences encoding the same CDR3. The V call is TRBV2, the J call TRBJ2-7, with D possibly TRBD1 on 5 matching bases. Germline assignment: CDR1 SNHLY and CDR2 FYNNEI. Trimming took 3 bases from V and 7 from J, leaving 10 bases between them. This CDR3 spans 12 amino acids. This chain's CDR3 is CASSEQGGEQYF. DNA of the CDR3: TGTGCCAGCAGTGAGCAGGGTGGGGAGCAGTACTTC.

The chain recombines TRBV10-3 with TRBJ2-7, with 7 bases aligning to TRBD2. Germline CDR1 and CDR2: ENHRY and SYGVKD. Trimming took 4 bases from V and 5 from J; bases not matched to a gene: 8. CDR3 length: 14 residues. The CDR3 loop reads CAISGGRGDDEQYF. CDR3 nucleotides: TGTGCCATCAGTGGGGGTCGGGGGGACGACGAGCAGTACTTC.

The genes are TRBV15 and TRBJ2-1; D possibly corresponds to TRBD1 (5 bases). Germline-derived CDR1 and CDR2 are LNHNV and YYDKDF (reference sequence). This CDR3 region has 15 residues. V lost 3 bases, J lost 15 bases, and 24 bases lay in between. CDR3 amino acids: CATSSPRPRAGSPFF. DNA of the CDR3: TGTGCCACCAGCAGTCCGCGGCCCAGGGCCGGGTCCCCGTTCTTC.

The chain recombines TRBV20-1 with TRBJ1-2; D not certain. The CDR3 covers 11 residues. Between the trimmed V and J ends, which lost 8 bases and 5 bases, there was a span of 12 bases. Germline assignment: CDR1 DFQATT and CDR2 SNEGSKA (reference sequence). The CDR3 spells CSLSGYYGYTF. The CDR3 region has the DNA TGCAGTCTGTCGGGGTATTATGGCTACACCTTC.

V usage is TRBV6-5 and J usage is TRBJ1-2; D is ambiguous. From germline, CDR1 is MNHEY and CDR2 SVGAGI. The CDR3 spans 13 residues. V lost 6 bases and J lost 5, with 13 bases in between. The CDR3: CASRFNSGYGYTF. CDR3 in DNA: TGTGCCAGCAGATTCAACTCCGGGTATGGCTACACCTTC.

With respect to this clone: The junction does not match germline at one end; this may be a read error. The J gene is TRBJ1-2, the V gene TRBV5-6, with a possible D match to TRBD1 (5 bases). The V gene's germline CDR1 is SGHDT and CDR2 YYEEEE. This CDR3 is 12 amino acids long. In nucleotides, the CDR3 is TGTGCCAGCAGCTTCGGTGGGACTCCCGGACACTTC. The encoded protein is CASSFGGTPGHF. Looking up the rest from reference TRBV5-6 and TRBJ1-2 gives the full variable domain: DAGVTQSPTHLIKTRGQQVTLRCSPKSGHDTVSWYQQALGQGPQFIFQYYEEEERQRGNFPDRFSGHQFPNYSSELNVNALLLGDSALYLCASSFGGTPGHFGSGTRLTVV.

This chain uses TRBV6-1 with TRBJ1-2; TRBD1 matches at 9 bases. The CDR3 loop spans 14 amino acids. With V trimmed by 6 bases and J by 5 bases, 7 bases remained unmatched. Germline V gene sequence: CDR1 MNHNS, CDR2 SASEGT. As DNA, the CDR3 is TGTGCCAGCAGGAAACAGGGGGCGGATTATGGCTACACCTTC. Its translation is CASRKQGADYGYTF.

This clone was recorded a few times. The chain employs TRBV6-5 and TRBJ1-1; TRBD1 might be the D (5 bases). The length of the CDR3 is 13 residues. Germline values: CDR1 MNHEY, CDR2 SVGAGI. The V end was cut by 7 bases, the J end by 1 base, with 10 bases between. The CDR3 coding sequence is TGTGCCAGCATTACCGGGGGGAACACTGAAGCTTTCTTT. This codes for CASITGGNTEAFF.

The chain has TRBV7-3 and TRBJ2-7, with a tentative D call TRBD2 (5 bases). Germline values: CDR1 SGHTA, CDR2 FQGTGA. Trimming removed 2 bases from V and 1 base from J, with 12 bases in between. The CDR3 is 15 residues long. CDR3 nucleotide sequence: TGTGCCAGCAGCTTACTTCGCGGGCCATCCTACGAGCAGTACTTC. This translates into CASSLLRGPSYEQYF.

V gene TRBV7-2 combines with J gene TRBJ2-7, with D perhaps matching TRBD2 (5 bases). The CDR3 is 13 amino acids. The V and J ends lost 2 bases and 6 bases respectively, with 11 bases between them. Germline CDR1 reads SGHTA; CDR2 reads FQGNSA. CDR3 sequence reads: CASSLKEGLEQYF. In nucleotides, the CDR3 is TGTGCCAGCAGCTTAAAAGAGGGCCTCGAGCAGTACTTC.

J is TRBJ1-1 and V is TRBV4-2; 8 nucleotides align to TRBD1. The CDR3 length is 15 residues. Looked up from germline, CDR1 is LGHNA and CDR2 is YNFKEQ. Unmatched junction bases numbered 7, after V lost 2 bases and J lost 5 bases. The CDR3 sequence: CASSQPDRGGTEAFF. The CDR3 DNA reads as TGTGCCAGCAGCCAACCTGACAGGGGAGGGACTGAAGCTTTCTTT.

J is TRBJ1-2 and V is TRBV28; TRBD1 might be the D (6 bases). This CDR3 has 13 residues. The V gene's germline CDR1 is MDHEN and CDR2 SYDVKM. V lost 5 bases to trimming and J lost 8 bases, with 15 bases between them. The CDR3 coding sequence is TGTGCCAGCAGTCAAACCAACAGGGACGGCTACACCTTC. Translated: CASSQTNRDGYTF.